This TCR beta chain appears in the sequencing data of a study of T cell responses to AZD1222 COVID-19 vaccine. Measured with immunoSEQ multiplex PCR; TCRdb has only the in-frame clones, and not every one. Among some 74,000 clones, roughly 87% were seen once, and the ten largest hold 1.3%. This CDR3 comprises 15 residues. The V gene's germline CDR1 is SNHLY and CDR2 FYNNEI. V was trimmed by 3 bases and J by 2 bases, leaving 13 bases between them. This clone was seen once. The chain carries TRBV2 and TRBJ2-5; D possibly uses TRBD1 or TRBD2 (5 bases each). This TCR derives from an adult who received the AZD1222 COVID-19 vaccine. Here the sequenced sample was peripheral blood, taken 28 days after the second AZD1222 dose. The CDR3 loop reads CASSESRWGQETQYF. The CDR3 DNA reads as TGTGCCAGCAGTGAGTCCCGCTGGGGGCAAGAGACCCAGTACTTC. The whole variable domain, remainder taken from reference TRBV2 and TRBJ2-5, is EPEVTQTPSHQVTQMGQEVILRCVPISNHLYFYWYRQILGQKVEFLVSFYNNEISEKSEIFDDQFSVERPDGSNFTLKIRSTKLEDSAMYFCASSESRWGQETQYFGPGTRLLVL.